The clone carrying this T cell receptor beta chain was detected only a few times. Time point: after trial treatment. Treatment specified: LDRT plus nivolumab, ipilimumab, low-dose cyclophosphamide and aspirin (RACIN trial). Donors were treated with nivolumab, ipilimumab, aspirin, and low-dose cyclophosphamide and radiotherapy. Those who qualified had advanced solid tumors (lacking tumor-infiltrating lymphocytes). With a V-primer adapter and a constant-region primer, TCRs were amplified for around 20 PCR cycles. TCRdb reanalysed the reads using MiXCR and keeps one entry per CDR3 protein. The sample records under 60,000 distinct CDR3 sequences, roughly 31% being singletons. This sample was included in a study of low-dose radiotherapy and immunotherapy resistance in tumors. At the level of the study: Cohort 1 received 0.5 Gy per fraction every 2 weeks, totaling 6.5 Gy. TRAV- and TRBV-specific primers primed first-strand cDNA, covering alpha and beta chains.

Germline values: CDR1 MDHEN, CDR2 SYDVKM. This CDR3 region has 15 residues. With 8 bases clipped from V and 2 bases from J, the junction kept 9 bases outside the gene matches. This sequence originates from a male donor with rectosigmoid adenocarcinoma. The sequenced sample was PBMCs, obtained after low-dose radiotherapy plus immunotherapy. V and J are TRBV28 and TRBJ2-1, with 7 bases aligning to TRBD2. The CDR3 DNA reads TGTGCCAGCGTAAAGGCTAGCGGAACCTACAATGAGCAGTTCTTC. It codes for CASVKASGTYNEQFF.